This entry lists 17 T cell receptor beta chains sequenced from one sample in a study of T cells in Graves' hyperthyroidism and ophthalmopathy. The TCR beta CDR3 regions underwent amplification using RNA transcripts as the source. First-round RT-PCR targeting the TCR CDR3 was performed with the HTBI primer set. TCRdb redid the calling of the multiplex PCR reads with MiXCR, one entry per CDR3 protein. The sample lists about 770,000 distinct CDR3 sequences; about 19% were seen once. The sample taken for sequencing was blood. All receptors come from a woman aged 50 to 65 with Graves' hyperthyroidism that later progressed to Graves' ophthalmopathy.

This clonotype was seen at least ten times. The CDR3 sequence is CASSLLIAGTGNGYTF. CDR3 coding DNA: TGTGCCAGCAGCCTTCTAATAGCCGGGACAGGGAATGGCTACACCTTC. The genes are TRBV11-2 and TRBJ1-2, with 9 positions matching TRBD1. The germline gives CDR1 SGHAT, CDR2 FQNNGV. Trimming removed 5 bases from V and 6 bases from J; junction bases left unmatched: 13. The CDR3 sequence is 16 residues long.

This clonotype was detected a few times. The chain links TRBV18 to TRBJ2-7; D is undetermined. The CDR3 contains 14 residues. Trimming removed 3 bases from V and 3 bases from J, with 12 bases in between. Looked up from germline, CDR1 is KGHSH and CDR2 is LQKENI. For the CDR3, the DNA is TGTGCCAGCTCACCGACACTCGGCGTCTACGAGCAGTACTTC. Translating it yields CASSPTLGVYEQYF. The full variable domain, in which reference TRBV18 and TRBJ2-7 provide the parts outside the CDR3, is NAGVMQNPRHLVRRRGQEARLRCSPMKGHSHVYWYRQLPEEGLKFMVYLQKENIIDESGMPKERFSAEFPKEGPSILRIQQVVRGDSAAYFCASSPTLGVYEQYFGPGTRLTVT.

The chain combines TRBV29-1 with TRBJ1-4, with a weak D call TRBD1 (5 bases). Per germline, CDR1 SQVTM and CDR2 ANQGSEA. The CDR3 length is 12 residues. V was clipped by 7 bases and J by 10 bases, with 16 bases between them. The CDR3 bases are TGCAGCGGTAGACACAGCGGGGGAAAACTGTTTTTT. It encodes CSGRHSGGKLFF.

The CDR3 protein is CASSLGQHSGNTIYF. The CDR3 DNA reads as TGTGCCAGCAGTTTGGGGCAGCACTCTGGAAACACCATATATTTT. The chain couples TRBV11-2 to TRBJ1-3, with D possibly TRBD1 on 5 matching bases. Looked up from germline, CDR1 is SGHAT and CDR2 is FQNNGV. The CDR3 is 15 amino acids. Between the trimmed V and J ends, which lost 6 bases and 0 bases, there was a span of 12 bases.

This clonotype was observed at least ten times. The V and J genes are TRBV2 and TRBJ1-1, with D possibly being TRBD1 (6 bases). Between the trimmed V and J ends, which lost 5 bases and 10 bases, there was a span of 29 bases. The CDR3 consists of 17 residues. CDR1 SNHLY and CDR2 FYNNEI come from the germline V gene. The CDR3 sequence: CASSIRGTNGRGARAFF. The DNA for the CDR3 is TGTGCCAGCAGTATACGCGGTACCAACGGCAGGGGCGCAAGAGCTTTCTTT.

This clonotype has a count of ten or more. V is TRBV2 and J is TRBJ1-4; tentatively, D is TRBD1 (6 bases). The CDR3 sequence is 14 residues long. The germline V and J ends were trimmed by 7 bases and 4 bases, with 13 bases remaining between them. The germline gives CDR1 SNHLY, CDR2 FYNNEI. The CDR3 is CASNPDSLNEKLFF. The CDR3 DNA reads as TGTGCCAGCAACCCGGACAGTCTTAATGAAAAACTGTTTTTT.

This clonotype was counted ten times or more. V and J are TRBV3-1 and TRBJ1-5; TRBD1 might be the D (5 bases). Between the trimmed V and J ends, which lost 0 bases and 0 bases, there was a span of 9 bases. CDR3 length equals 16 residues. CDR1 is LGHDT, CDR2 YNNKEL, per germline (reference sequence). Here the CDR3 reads CASSQERGDSNQPQHF. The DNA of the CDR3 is TGTGCCAGCAGCCAAGAACGAGGGGATAGCAATCAGCCCCAGCATTTT.

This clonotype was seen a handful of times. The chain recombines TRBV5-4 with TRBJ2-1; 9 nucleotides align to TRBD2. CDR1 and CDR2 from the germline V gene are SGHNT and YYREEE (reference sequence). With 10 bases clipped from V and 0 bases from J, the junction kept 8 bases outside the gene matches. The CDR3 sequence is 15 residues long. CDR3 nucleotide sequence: TGTGCCGGAACCCTAGCGGGGCCCTCCTACAATGAGCAGTTCTTC. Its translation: CAGTLAGPSYNEQFF.

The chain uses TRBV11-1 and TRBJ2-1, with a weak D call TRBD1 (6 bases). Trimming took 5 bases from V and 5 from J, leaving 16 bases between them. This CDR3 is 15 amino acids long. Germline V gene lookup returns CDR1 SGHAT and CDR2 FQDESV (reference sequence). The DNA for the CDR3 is TGTGCCAGCAGCCCGACCGGGACAACTAACAATGAGCAGTTCTTC. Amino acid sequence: CASSPTGTTNNEQFF.

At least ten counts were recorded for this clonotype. The CDR3 DNA follows: TGTGCCAGCAGCTTAGCTGTACTGGATTCACCCCTCCACTTT. This encodes CASSLAVLDSPLHF. The chain combines TRBV11-2 with TRBJ1-6; no definite D call. Germline V gene data show CDR1 as SGHAT and CDR2 as FQNNGV. Between the trimmed V and J ends, which lost 1 base and 8 bases, there was a span of 9 bases. This CDR3 is 14 amino acids long.

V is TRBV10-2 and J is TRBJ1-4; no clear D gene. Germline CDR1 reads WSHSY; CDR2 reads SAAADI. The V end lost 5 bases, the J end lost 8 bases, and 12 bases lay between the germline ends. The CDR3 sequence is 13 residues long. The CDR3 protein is CASSLGAREKLFF. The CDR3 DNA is TGCGCCAGCAGTCTCGGCGCTCGGGAAAAACTGTTTTTT.

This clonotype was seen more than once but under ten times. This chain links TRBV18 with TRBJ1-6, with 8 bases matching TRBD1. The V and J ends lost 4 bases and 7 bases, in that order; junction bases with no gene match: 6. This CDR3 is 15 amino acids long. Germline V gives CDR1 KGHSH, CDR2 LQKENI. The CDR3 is CASSLMGQENSPLHF. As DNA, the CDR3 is TGTGCCAGCTCACTTATGGGACAGGAGAATTCACCCCTCCACTTT.

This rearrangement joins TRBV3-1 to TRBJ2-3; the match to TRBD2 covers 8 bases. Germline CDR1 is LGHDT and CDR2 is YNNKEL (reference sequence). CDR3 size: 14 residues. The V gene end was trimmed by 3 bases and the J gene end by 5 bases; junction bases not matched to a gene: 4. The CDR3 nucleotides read TGTGCCAGCAGCCAGAGCGGGGGCAAAGATACGCAGTATTTT. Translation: CASSQSGGKDTQYF.

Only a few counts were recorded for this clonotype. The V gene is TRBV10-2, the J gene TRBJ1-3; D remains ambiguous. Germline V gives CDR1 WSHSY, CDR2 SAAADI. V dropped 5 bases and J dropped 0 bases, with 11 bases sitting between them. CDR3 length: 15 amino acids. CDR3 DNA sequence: TGCGCCAGCAGTAACGGACGGAACTCTGGAAACACCATATATTTT. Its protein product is CASSNGRNSGNTIYF.

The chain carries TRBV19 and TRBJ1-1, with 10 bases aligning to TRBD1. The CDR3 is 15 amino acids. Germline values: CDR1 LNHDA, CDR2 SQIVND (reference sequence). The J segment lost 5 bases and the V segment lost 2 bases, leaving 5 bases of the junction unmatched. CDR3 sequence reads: CASSISGQGVTEAFF. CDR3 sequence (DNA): TGTGCCAGTAGTATATCAGGACAGGGGGTGACTGAAGCTTTCTTT. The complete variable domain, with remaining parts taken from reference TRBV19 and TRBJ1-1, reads DGGITQSPKYLFRKEGQNVTLSCEQNLNHDAMYWYRQDPGQGLRLIYYSQIVNDFQKGDIAEGYSVSREKKESFPLTVTSAQKNPTAFYLCASSISGQGVTEAFFGQGTRLTVV.

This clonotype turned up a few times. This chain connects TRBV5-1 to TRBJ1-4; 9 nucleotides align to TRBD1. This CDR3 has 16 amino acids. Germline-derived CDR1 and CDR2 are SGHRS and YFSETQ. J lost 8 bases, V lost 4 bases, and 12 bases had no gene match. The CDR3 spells CASSKDRTGVSEKLFF. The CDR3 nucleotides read TGCGCCAGCAGCAAGGATCGGACAGGGGTGTCCGAAAAACTGTTTTTT. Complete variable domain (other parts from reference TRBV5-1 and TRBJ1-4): KAGVTQTPRYLIKTRGQQVTLSCSPISGHRSVSWYQQTPGQGLQFLFEYFSETQRNKGNFPGRFSGRQFSNSRSEMNVSTLELGDSALYLCASSKDRTGVSEKLFFGSGTQLSVL.

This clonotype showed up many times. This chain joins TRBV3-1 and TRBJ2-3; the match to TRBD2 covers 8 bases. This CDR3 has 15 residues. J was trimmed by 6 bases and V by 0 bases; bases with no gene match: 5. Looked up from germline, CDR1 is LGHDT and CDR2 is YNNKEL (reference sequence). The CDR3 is CASSQEVAGTDTQYF. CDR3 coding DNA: TGTGCCAGCAGCCAAGAGGTAGCGGGGACTGATACGCAGTATTTT.